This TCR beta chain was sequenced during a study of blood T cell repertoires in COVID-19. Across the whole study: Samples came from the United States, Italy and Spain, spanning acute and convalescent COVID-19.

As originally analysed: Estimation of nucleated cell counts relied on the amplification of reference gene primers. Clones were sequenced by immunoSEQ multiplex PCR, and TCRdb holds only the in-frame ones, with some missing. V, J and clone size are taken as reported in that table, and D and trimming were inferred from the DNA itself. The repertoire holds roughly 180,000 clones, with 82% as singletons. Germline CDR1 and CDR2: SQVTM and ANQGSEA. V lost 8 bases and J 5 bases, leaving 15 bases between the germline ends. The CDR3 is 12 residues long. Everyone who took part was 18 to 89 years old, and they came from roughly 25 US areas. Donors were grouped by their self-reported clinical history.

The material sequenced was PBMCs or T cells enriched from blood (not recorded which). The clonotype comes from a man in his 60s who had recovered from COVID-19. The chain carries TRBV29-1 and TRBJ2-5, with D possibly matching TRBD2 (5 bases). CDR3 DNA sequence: TGCAGCTGCGGAGGATTAGGCGAGACCCAGTACTTC. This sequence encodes CSCGGLGETQYF.